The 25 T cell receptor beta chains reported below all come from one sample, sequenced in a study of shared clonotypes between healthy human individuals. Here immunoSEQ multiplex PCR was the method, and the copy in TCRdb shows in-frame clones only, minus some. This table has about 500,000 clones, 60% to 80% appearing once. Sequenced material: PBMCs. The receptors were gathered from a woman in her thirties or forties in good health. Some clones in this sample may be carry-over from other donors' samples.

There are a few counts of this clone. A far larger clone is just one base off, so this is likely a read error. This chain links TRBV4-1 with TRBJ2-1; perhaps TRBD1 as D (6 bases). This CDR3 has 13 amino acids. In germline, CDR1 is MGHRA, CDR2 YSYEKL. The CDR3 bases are TGCGCCAGCAGCTTCCCCGGGACATTTGAGCGGTTCTTC. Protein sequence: CASSFPGTFERFF.

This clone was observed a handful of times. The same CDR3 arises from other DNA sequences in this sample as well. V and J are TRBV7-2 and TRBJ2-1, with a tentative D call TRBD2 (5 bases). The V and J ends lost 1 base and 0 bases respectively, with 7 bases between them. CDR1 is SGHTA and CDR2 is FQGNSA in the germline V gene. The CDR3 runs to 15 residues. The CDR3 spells CASSLEGSSYNEQFF. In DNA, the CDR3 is TGTGCCAGCAGCTTAGAAGGGAGCTCCTACAATGAGCAGTTCTTC.

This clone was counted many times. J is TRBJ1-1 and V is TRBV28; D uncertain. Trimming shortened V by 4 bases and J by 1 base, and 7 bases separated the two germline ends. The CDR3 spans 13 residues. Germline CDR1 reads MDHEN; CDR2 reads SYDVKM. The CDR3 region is CASSSNPNTEAFF. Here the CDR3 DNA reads TGTGCCAGCAGTTCAAATCCGAACACTGAAGCTTTCTTT.

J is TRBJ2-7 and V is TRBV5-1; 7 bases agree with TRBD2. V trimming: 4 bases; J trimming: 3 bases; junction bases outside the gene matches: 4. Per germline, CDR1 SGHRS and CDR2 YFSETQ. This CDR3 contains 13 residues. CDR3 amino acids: CASSAGDLYEQYF. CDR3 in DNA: TGCGCCAGCAGCGCGGGAGATCTCTACGAGCAGTACTTC.

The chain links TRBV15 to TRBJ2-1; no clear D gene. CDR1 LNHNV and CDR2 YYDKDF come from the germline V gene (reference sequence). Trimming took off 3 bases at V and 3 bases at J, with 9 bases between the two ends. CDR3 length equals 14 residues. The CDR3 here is CATSSVRGYNEQFF. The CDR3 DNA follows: TGTGCCACCAGCAGTGTGAGAGGCTACAATGAGCAGTTCTTC.

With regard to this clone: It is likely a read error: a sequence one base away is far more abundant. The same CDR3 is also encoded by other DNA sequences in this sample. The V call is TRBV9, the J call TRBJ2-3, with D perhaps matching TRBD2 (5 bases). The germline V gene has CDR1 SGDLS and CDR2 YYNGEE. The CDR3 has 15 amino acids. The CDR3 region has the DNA TGTGCTAGCAGCGCGTTAGAGGGCCCGACAGATACGCAGTATTTT. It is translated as CASSALEGPTDTQYF.

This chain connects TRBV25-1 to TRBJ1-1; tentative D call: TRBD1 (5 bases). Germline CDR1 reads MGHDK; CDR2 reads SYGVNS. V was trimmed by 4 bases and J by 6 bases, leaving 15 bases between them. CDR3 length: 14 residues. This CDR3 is CASSAPGTYAEAFF. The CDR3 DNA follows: TGTGCCAGCAGTGCTCCCGGGACTTACGCTGAAGCTTTCTTT. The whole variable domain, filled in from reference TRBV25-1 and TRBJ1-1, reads EADIYQTPRYLVIGTGKKITLECSQTMGHDKMYWYQQDPGMELHLIHYSYGVNSTEKGDLSSESTVSRIRTEHFPLTLESARPSHTSQYLCASSAPGTYAEAFFGQGTRLTVV.

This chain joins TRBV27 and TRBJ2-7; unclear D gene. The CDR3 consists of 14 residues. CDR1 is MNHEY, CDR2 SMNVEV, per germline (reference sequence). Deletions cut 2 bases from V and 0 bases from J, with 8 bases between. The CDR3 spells CASSLGSGSYEQYF. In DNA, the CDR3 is TGTGCCAGCAGTTTAGGCTCGGGCTCCTACGAGCAGTACTTC.

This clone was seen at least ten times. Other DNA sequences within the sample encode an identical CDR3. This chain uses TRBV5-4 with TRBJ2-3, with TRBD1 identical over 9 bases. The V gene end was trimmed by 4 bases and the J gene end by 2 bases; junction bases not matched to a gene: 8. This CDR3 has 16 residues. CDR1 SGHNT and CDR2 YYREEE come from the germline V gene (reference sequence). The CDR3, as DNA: TGTGCCAGCAGCCAAGCCGGGACAGGGTCCACAGATACGCAGTATTTT. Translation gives CASSQAGTGSTDTQYF.

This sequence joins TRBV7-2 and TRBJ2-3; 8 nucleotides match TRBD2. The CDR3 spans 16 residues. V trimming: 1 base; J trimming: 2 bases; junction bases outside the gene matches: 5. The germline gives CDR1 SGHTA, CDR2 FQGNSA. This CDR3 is CASSLVLSGTTDTQYF. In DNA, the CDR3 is TGTGCCAGCAGCTTAGTGCTTAGCGGGACCACAGATACGCAGTATTTT.

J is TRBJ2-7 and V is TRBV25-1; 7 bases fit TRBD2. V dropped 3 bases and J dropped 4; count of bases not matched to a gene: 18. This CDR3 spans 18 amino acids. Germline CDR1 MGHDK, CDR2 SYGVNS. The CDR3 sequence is CASSDLGGERDRLYEQYF. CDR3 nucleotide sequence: TGTGCCAGCAGTGATCTGGGCGGTGAGCGGGATAGGTTGTACGAGCAGTACTTC.

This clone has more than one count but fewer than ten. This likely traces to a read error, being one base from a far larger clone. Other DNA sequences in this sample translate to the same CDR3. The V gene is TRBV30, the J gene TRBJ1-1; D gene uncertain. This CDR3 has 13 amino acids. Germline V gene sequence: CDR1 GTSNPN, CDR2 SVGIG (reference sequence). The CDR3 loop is CAWSVGRNTEAFF. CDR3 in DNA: TGTGCTTGGAGCGTTGGGAGGAACACTGAAGCTTTCTTT.

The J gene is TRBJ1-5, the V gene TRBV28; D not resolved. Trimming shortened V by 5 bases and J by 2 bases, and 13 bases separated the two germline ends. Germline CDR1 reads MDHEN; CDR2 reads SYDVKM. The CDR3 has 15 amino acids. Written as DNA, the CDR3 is TGTGCCAGCAGTCCGCCAGCGTGGGGCAATCAGCCCCAGCATTTT. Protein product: CASSPPAWGNQPQHF.

CDR3 protein: CASSLASGYNEQFF. CDR3 coding DNA: TGTGCCAGCAGCTTAGCTAGCGGATACAATGAGCAGTTCTTC. The chain has TRBV7-3 and TRBJ2-1; 7 bases map to TRBD2. J gave up 4 bases and V 2 bases, and 2 bases lay outside the gene matches. CDR3 length: 14 amino acids. Germline-derived CDR1 and CDR2 are SGHTA and FQGTGA.

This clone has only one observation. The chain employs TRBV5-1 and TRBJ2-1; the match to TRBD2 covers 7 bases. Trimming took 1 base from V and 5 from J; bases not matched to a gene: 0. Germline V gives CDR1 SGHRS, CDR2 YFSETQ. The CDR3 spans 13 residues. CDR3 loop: CASSLLADNEQFF. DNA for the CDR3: TGCGCCAGCAGCTTGCTAGCGGACAATGAGCAGTTCTTC.

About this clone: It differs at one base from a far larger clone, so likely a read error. The CDR3 here is CASGLGVAHTDTQYF. The CDR3 bases are TGTGCCAGCGGCTTAGGGGTAGCGCACACAGATACGCAGTATTTT. The rearrangement uses TRBV7-9 and TRBJ2-3, with D possibly being TRBD1 or TRBD2 (5 bases each). Looked up from germline, CDR1 is SEHNR and CDR2 is FQNEAQ (reference sequence). The CDR3 extends over 15 amino acids.

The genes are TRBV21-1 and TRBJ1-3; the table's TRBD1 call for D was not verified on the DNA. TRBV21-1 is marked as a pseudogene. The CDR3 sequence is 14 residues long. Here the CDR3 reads CASSKEDRGNTIYF. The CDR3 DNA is TGTGCCAGCAGCAAAGAGGACAGGGGAAACACCATATATTTT.

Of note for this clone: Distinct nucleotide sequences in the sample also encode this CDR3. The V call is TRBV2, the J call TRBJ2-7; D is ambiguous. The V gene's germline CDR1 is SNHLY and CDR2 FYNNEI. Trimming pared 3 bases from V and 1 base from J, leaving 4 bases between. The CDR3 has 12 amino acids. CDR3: CASSDRSYEQYF. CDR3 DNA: TGTGCCAGCAGTGATAGGTCCTACGAGCAGTACTTC.

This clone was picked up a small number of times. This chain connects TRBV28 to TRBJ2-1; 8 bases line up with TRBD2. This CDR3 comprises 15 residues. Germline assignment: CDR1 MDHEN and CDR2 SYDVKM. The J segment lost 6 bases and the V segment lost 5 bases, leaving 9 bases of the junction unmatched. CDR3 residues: CASSPTGLVSNEQFF. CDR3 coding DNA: TGTGCCAGCAGTCCCACGGGACTAGTCTCCAATGAGCAGTTCTTC.

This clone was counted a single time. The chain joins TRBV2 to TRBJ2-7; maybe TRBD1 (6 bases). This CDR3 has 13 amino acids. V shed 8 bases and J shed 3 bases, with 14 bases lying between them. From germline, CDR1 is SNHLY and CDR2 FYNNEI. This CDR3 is CASVLDRSYEQYF. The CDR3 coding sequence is TGTGCCAGCGTTCTTGACAGGAGCTACGAGCAGTACTTC.

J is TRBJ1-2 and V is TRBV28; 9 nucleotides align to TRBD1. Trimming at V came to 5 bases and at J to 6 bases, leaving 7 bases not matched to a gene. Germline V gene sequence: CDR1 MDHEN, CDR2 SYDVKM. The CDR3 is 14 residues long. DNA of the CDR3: TGTGCCAGCAGTCGCCATACAGGGGGCCATGGCTACACCTTC. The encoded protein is CASSRHTGGHGYTF.

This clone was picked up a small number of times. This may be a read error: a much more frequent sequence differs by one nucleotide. The CDR3 nucleotides read TGTGCCAGCAGCTCAGGAGCAGCGGGACGTGAGACCCAGTACTTC. Translation: CASSSGAAGRETQYF. The gene calls are TRBV7-7 and TRBJ2-5; 7 positions match TRBD2. Germline CDR1 and CDR2: SSHAT and FNYEAQ (reference sequence). CDR3 size: 15 residues. Trimming cost V 4 bases and J 5 bases; bases outside gene matches: 10.

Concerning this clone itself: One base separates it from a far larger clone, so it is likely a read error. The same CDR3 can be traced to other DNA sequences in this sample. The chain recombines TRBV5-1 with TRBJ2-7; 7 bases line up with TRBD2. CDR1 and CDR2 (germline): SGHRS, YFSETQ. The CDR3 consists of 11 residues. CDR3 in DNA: TGCGCTAGCAGCGCAGCGGGGGAGCAGTACTTC. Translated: CASSAAGEQYF.

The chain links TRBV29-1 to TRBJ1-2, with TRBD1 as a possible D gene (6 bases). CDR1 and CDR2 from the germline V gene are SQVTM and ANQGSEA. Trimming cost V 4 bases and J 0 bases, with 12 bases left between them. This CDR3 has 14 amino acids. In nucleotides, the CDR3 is TGCAGCGTTGTCCGGGACACTTCTAACTATGGCTACACCTTC. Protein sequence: CSVVRDTSNYGYTF. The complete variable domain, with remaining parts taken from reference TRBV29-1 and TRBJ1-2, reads SAVISQKPSRDICQRGTSLTIQCQVDSQVTMMFWYRQQPGQSLTLIATANQGSEATYESGFVIDKFPISRPNLTFSTLTVSNMSPEDSSIYLCSVVRDTSNYGYTFGSGTRLTVV.

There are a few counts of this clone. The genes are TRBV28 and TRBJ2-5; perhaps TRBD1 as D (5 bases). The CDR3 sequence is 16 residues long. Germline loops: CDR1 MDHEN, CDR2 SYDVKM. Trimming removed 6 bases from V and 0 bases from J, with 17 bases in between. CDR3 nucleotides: TGTGCCAGCAGGTCCAGGGTCAGGGATTACCAAGAGACCCAGTACTTC. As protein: CASRSRVRDYQETQYF. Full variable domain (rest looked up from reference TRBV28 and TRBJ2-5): DVKVTQSSRYLVKRTGEKVFLECVQDMDHENMFWYRQDPGLGLRLIYFSYDVKMKEKGDIPEGYSVSREKKERFSLILESASTNQTSMYLCASRSRVRDYQETQYFGPGTRLLVL.